Shown below are 22 T cell receptor beta chains from a single sample sequenced in a study of beta chain features in type 1 diabetes. Findings of the study overall: Significant though moderate, a shortening of TCRB CDR3s appeared in all four CD4+ subsets of Type 1 diabetes patients.

The isolated RNA, all of it, was reverse transcribed, so expressed TCRB transcripts were what got sequenced. Clones were sequenced by immunoSEQ multiplex PCR, and TCRdb holds only the in-frame ones, with some missing. The sample lists about 650,000 clones; around an eighth were seen once. For these receptors, no antigen is known. Material: naive CD4+ T cells from blood. All receptors derive from a man aged 25-40 years with type 1 diabetes.

V usage is TRBV6-6 and J usage is TRBJ2-1; 7 nucleotides align to TRBD2. Looked up from germline, CDR1 is MNHNY and CDR2 is SVGAGI (reference sequence). Trimming took 6 bases from V and 7 from J; bases not matched to a gene: 9. This CDR3 contains 14 residues. CDR3 region: CASRKSGEGNEQFF. CDR3 coding DNA: TGTGCCAGCAGAAAAAGTGGGGAGGGTAATGAGCAGTTCTTC.

Only a few counts were recorded for this clone. The V and J genes are TRBV9 and TRBJ1-3; D unclear. Germline V lookup: CDR1 SGDLS, CDR2 YYNGEE. Trimming pared 4 bases from V and 1 base from J, leaving 12 bases between. The CDR3 has 15 residues. The CDR3 DNA sequence: TGTGCCAGCAGCCGTAACCTAGGTTCTGGAAACACCATATATTTT. This codes for CASSRNLGSGNTIYF. The full variable domain, completed using reference TRBV9 and TRBJ1-3, is DSGVTQTPKHLITATGQRVTLRCSPRSGDLSVYWYQQSLDQGLQFLIQYYNGEERAKGNILERFSAQQFPDLHSELNLSSLELGDSALYFCASSRNLGSGNTIYFGEGSWLTVV.

This clone was seen only a few times. This sequence joins TRBV9 and TRBJ1-1, with 7 nucleotides matching TRBD1. V lost 3 bases and J lost 1; bases outside the gene matches: 9. The CDR3 loop spans 16 amino acids. CDR1 and CDR2 (germline): SGDLS, YYNGEE. This CDR3 reads CASSGGAGQTNTEAFF. The CDR3 region has the DNA TGTGCCAGCAGCGGGGGTGCGGGACAGACGAACACTGAAGCTTTCTTT. The whole variable domain, filled in from reference TRBV9 and TRBJ1-1, reads DSGVTQTPKHLITATGQRVTLRCSPRSGDLSVYWYQQSLDQGLQFLIQYYNGEERAKGNILERFSAQQFPDLHSELNLSSLELGDSALYFCASSGGAGQTNTEAFFGQGTRLTVV.

The chain has TRBV9 and TRBJ2-7; D not resolved. This CDR3 contains 16 residues. The V and J ends lost 4 bases and 0 bases respectively, with 17 bases between them. The germline V gene encodes CDR1 SGDLS and CDR2 YYNGEE. CDR3 sequence (DNA): TGTGCCAGCAGCCCTCTGGGGTCCCTGAGCTCCTACGAGCAGTACTTC. It specifies CASSPLGSLSSYEQYF.

V is TRBV12-5 and J is TRBJ1-4; D unresolved. The germline V gene encodes CDR1 LGHNT and CDR2 FRNRAP. CDR3 length equals 12 residues. V dropped 7 bases and J dropped 8 bases, with 11 bases sitting between them. The CDR3 protein is CASAPLGEKLFF. The CDR3 DNA sequence: TGTGCTAGTGCTCCCCTCGGGGAAAAACTGTTTTTT. Drawing the rest from reference TRBV12-5 and TRBJ1-4, the complete variable domain is DARVTQTPRHKVTEMGQEVTMRCQPILGHNTVFWYRQTMMQGLELLAYFRNRAPLDDSGMPKDRFSAEMPDATLATLKIQPSEPRDSAVYFCASAPLGEKLFFGSGTQLSVL.

This clone has a handful of counts. The V and J genes are TRBV18 and TRBJ1-2, with D possibly TRBD1 on 5 matching bases. Trimming removed 4 bases at V and 4 bases at J, with 10 bases between. Germline CDR1 is KGHSH and CDR2 is LQKENI. The CDR3 is 13 amino acids. The CDR3 loop is CASSQGPRYGYTF. DNA of the CDR3: TGTGCCAGCTCACAGGGACCCCGCTATGGCTACACCTTC.

This clone was counted between two and nine times. This sequence joins TRBV11-2 and TRBJ2-1; 10 nucleotides agree with TRBD2. V lost 2 bases and J lost 8; bases outside the gene matches: 12. The CDR3 covers 17 residues. Germline values: CDR1 SGHAT, CDR2 FQNNGV. CDR3 protein: CASSLWTAGLARYEQFF. The CDR3 coding sequence is TGTGCCAGCAGCTTATGGACTGCGGGACTAGCGAGGTATGAGCAGTTCTTC.

The rearrangement joins TRBV7-3 to TRBJ2-6; D is unclear. Germline loops: CDR1 SGHTA, CDR2 FQGTGA. V was clipped by 2 bases and J by 4 bases, with 12 bases between them. The CDR3 consists of 16 residues. The CDR3 region is CASSLYVKAGANVLTF. The DNA of the CDR3 is TGTGCCAGCAGCTTATACGTCAAGGCCGGGGCCAACGTCCTGACTTTC.

Only a few counts were recorded for this clone. Germline and junction disagree at one end, which may indicate a read error. The V gene is TRBV7-2, the J gene TRBJ1-2; D not certain. The CDR3 consists of 11 residues. Germline CDR1 is SGHTA and CDR2 is FQGNSA. The CDR3 sequence: CASSLEREHYF. In DNA, the CDR3 is TGTGCCAGCAGCTTAGAAAGGGAGCATTACTTC.

The chain has TRBV5-1 and TRBJ2-7; 10 nucleotides align to TRBD2. The CDR3 spans 15 residues. V gave up 7 bases and J gave up 1 base; unmatched junction bases: 8. CDR1 and CDR2 (germline): SGHRS, YFSETQ. The DNA for the CDR3 is TGCGCCAGCGGCCTGGGACTAGCGTTTTCCTACGAGCAGTACTTC. Translating gives CASGLGLAFSYEQYF.

As DNA, the CDR3 is TGCGCCAGCAGCTTACAGACTACGACGATCGAGCAGTACTTC. Its translation is CASSLQTTTIEQYF. The chain joins TRBV5-1 to TRBJ2-5; possible D gene TRBD2, 5 bases. The DNA matches TRBJ2-7 better at its end, which makes the J call doubtful. CDR3 length: 14 residues. Germline V gene lookup returns CDR1 SGHRS and CDR2 YFSETQ.

This chain connects TRBV25-1 to TRBJ2-3, with 11 bases aligning to TRBD2. The germline V gene encodes CDR1 MGHDK and CDR2 SYGVNS. The CDR3 length is 17 residues. Germline trimming cut 3 bases from V and 0 bases from J; bases unmatched to any gene: 5. CDR3 coding DNA: TGTGCCAGCAGTGAGCCGACTAGCGGGGTTAGCACAGATACGCAGTATTTT. Translating it yields CASSEPTSGVSTDTQYF.

The rearrangement joins TRBV7-9 to TRBJ2-4, with D perhaps TRBD1 (6 bases). CDR1 is SEHNR and CDR2 is FQNEAQ in the germline V gene (reference sequence). The CDR3 has 16 residues. V gave up 6 bases and J gave up 8 bases, with 23 bases separating them. The CDR3 DNA follows: TGTGCCAGCAGTCTAGGGACACCCGCTCTCCAGGACATTCAGTACTTC. It codes for CASSLGTPALQDIQYF.

The chain combines TRBV27 with TRBJ1-1; unclear D gene. Germline lookup yields CDR1 MNHEY and CDR2 SMNVEV (reference sequence). Trimming took off 0 bases at V and 6 bases at J, with 8 bases between the two ends. CDR3 length: 13 amino acids. CDR3 DNA sequence: TGTGCCAGCAGTTTATCGTCTCCCCCTGAAGCTTTCTTT. The encoded protein is CASSLSSPPEAFF.

The table lists this clone with a few counts. The V and J genes are TRBV6-1 and TRBJ2-3; unclear D gene. V lost 7 bases and J 0 bases, leaving 8 bases between the germline ends. The CDR3 has 13 amino acids. Germline assignment: CDR1 MNHNS and CDR2 SASEGT. CDR3 DNA sequence: TGTGCCAGCATATATGGTAGCACAGATACGCAGTATTTT. Its protein is CASIYGSTDTQYF.

This clone was counted between two and nine times. The V gene is TRBV5-1, the J gene TRBJ1-2; possible D gene TRBD1, 5 bases. The CDR3 sequence is 12 residues long. From germline, CDR1 is SGHRS and CDR2 YFSETQ. V lost 6 bases to trimming and J lost 7 bases, with 13 bases between them. The chain's CDR3 is CASTESGSGYTF. DNA of the CDR3: TGCGCCAGCACCGAGTCAGGGAGTGGCTACACCTTC.

This clone was observed a few times. Other DNA sequences within the sample encode an identical CDR3. The genes are TRBV29-1 and TRBJ1-2; D is uncertain. The V gene lost 4 bases and the J gene lost 4 bases, with 10 bases spanning the gap. Germline V lookup: CDR1 SQVTM, CDR2 ANQGSEA. The CDR3 runs 12 residues. DNA of the CDR3: TGCAGCGTTGGTGGGGTGGGCTATGGCTACACCTTC. Translation gives CSVGGVGYGYTF. The complete variable domain, with remaining parts taken from reference TRBV29-1 and TRBJ1-2, reads SAVISQKPSRDICQRGTSLTIQCQVDSQVTMMFWYRQQPGQSLTLIATANQGSEATYESGFVIDKFPISRPNLTFSTLTVSNMSPEDSSIYLCSVGGVGYGYTFGSGTRLTVV.

This clone turned up a few times. J is TRBJ1-1 and V is TRBV27; no firm D call. Germline CDR1 reads MNHEY; CDR2 reads SMNVEV (reference sequence). The CDR3 runs 14 residues. Trimming took off 2 bases at V and 0 bases at J, with 7 bases between the two ends. The CDR3: CASSLGQMNTEAFF. The CDR3 bases are TGTGCCAGCAGTTTAGGCCAGATGAACACTGAAGCTTTCTTT.

This clone was seen a handful of times. The chain has TRBV4-3 and TRBJ2-1; D perhaps matches TRBD2 (6 bases). CDR1 LGHNA and CDR2 YSLEER come from the germline V gene. The CDR3 runs 13 residues. V gave up 4 bases and J gave up 7 bases, with 11 bases separating them. This CDR3 is CASSPGVTNEQFF. CDR3 DNA: TGCGCCAGCAGCCCGGGGGTTACTAATGAGCAGTTCTTC.

The table lists this clone with a few counts. The gene calls are TRBV4-1 and TRBJ1-1; D perhaps matches TRBD1 (6 bases). The V gene's germline CDR1 is MGHRA and CDR2 YSYEKL. V shed 4 bases and J shed 1 base, with 13 bases lying between them. The CDR3 has 15 residues. For the CDR3, the DNA is TGCGCCAGCAGCCTAGCAGGGGATCCGAACACTGAAGCTTTCTTT. Translation gives CASSLAGDPNTEAFF.

In DNA form, the CDR3 reads TGTGCCAGCTCACCGGTGATAGCGGGAGTCTCCTACAATGAGCAGTTCTTC. Its translation is CASSPVIAGVSYNEQFF. V gene TRBV18 combines with J gene TRBJ2-1, with TRBD2 identical over 9 bases. CDR3 size: 17 residues. The germline CDR1 and CDR2 sequences are KGHSH and LQKENI. The J segment lost 0 bases and the V segment lost 3 bases, leaving 6 bases of the junction unmatched.

This clone was recorded a few times. The chain is built from TRBV11-2 and TRBJ2-7, with 9 bases matching TRBD1. Germline V gene lookup returns CDR1 SGHAT and CDR2 FQNNGV. The V gene end was trimmed by 4 bases and the J gene end by 6 bases; junction bases not matched to a gene: 13. This CDR3 has 16 amino acids. The CDR3 coding sequence is TGTGCCAGCAGCTCCCGAAAGGGACAGGGAAATCTCGAGCAGTACTTC. Protein: CASSSRKGQGNLEQYF.